The 20 T cell receptor beta chains given below trace back to one sample, sequenced in a study of shared clonotypes between healthy human individuals. Libraries were prepared by immunoSEQ multiplex PCR; TCRdb keeps only in-frame clonotypes and omits some of them. Of 1,500,000 or so clones listed, approximately 97% are singletons. Source material: naive CD4+ T cells sorted from blood. Subset defined: CD45RA+ positively selected. These receptors originate from a man aged 25-45 years in good health.

The chain links TRBV18 to TRBJ2-1; 11 bases are a match to TRBD2. This CDR3 contains 13 residues. J lost 8 bases, V lost 8 bases, and 5 bases had no gene match. CDR1 KGHSH and CDR2 LQKENI come from the germline V gene. The CDR3 DNA reads TGTGCCAGCACTAGCGGGAGAGACTATGAGCAGTTCTTC. Translation gives CASTSGRDYEQFF.

The chain employs TRBV28 and TRBJ2-7, with 9 bases identical to TRBD1. This CDR3 region has 15 residues. The trim removed 6 bases at V and 4 bases at J, leaving 10 bases unmatched. Germline V gene sequence: CDR1 MDHEN, CDR2 SYDVKM. CDR3 region: CASRRGQGFGYEQYF. CDR3 nucleotides: TGTGCCAGCAGAAGAGGACAGGGGTTTGGATACGAGCAGTACTTC.

The chain links TRBV12-5 to TRBJ2-1; the D gene is possibly TRBD2 (5 bases). The CDR3 extends over 13 amino acids. Germline V gives CDR1 LGHNT, CDR2 FRNRAP. Trimming took 4 bases from V and 9 from J, leaving 13 bases between them. Here the CDR3 DNA reads TGTGCTAGTGGTTCGCCCCGTGGGAGTGAGCAGTTCTTC. Protein product: CASGSPRGSEQFF.

As regards this clone: Other DNA sequences of this sample code for an identical CDR3. The chain combines TRBV27 with TRBJ1-2, with D unclear. The ends were cut back, 5 bases at V and 0 bases at J, with 7 bases in the middle. The CDR3 totals 13 residues. Germline V gives CDR1 MNHEY, CDR2 SMNVEV (reference sequence). CDR3 amino acids: CASSPHPNYGYTF. The CDR3 bases are TGTGCCAGCAGTCCACACCCTAACTATGGCTACACCTTC.

The chain joins TRBV29-1 to TRBJ2-3, with TRBD1 matching 7 bases. V shed 6 bases and J 4 bases; nucleotides not matched to a gene: 4. Germline-derived CDR1 and CDR2 are SQVTM and ANQGSEA. The CDR3 sequence is 12 residues long. CDR3 nucleotides: TGCAGCGTATCAACAGGGGCAGATACGCAGTATTTT. Its protein product is CSVSTGADTQYF.

The chain carries TRBV19 and TRBJ2-7; D possibly corresponds to TRBD2 (6 bases). The ends were cut back, 2 bases at V and 6 bases at J, with 11 bases in the middle. This CDR3 region has 13 residues. Germline lookup yields CDR1 LNHDA and CDR2 SQIVND (reference sequence). The CDR3 region has the DNA TGTGCCAGTAGTATATTGGTGGGAGGCGAGCAGTACTTC. As protein: CASSILVGGEQYF.

V gene TRBV10-3 combines with J gene TRBJ2-5; no reliable D call. The V end lost 6 bases, the J end lost 2 bases, and 7 bases lay between the germline ends. In germline, CDR1 is ENHRY, CDR2 SYGVKD. This CDR3 is 12 amino acids long. The CDR3 coding sequence is TGTGCCATCAGCGGGTTTCAAGAGACCCAGTACTTC. It is translated as CAISGFQETQYF.

CDR3 DNA: TGTGCCAGCAGTTCCGTTAGCGGGAGGAGCTCCTACGAGCAGTACTTC. It specifies CASSSVSGRSSYEQYF. V is TRBV6-5 and J is TRBJ2-7; 10 bases are shared with TRBD2. Trimming at V came to 4 bases and at J to 0 bases, leaving 6 bases not matched to a gene. The germline V gene encodes CDR1 MNHEY and CDR2 SVGAGI. This CDR3 contains 16 residues.

V usage is TRBV7-9 and J usage is TRBJ1-3, with unresolved D. V was shortened by 5 bases and J by 0 bases, with 11 bases between the two germline ends. This CDR3 has 15 amino acids. Germline CDR1 reads SEHNR; CDR2 reads FQNEAQ (reference sequence). The CDR3: CASSLDAPSGNTIYF. The CDR3, as DNA: TGTGCCAGCAGCCTCGACGCTCCCTCTGGAAACACCATATATTTT.

CDR3 in DNA: TGTGCCATCAGTGTTGGTGCAGGCTCTACAGATACGCAGTATTTT. This codes for CAISVGAGSTDTQYF. V is TRBV10-3 and J is TRBJ2-3; no definite D call. V was clipped by 4 bases and J by 3 bases, with 14 bases between them. The germline V gene encodes CDR1 ENHRY and CDR2 SYGVKD. The CDR3 consists of 15 residues.

In its sample, this clone was seen once. The chain carries TRBV10-2 and TRBJ1-5; 9 bases are shared with TRBD1. The CDR3 consists of 13 residues. Trimming cost V 5 bases and J 6 bases; bases outside gene matches: 2. Germline-derived CDR1 and CDR2 are WSHSY and SAAADI. CDR3: CASSWDRVQPQHF. The CDR3 bases are TGCGCCAGCAGTTGGGACAGGGTTCAGCCCCAGCATTTT.

This clone was counted a single time. The chain links TRBV11-2 to TRBJ2-7, with D perhaps assigned TRBD1 or TRBD2 (7 bases each). The CDR3 contains 15 residues. Per the germline V gene, CDR1 is SGHAT and CDR2 is FQNNGV. V shed 5 bases and J shed 5 bases, with 19 bases lying between them. CDR3 coding DNA: TGTGCCAGCAGCCCCCGGGGAGGGGGCAGGGACGAGCAGTACTTC. Protein: CASSPRGGGRDEQYF. Looking up the rest from reference TRBV11-2 and TRBJ2-7 gives the full variable domain: EAGVAQSPRYKIIEKRQSVAFWCNPISGHATLYWYQQILGQGPKLLIQFQNNGVVDDSQLPKDRFSAERLKGVDSTLKIQPAKLEDSAVYLCASSPRGGGRDEQYFGPGTRLTVT.

The V call is TRBV18, the J call TRBJ2-3, with 8 bases lining up with TRBD2. Losses at the gene ends were 1 base for V and 5 bases for J; bases not matched to a gene: 5. The V gene's germline CDR1 is KGHSH and CDR2 LQKENI. This CDR3 comprises 15 residues. CDR3 loop: CASSPQAGAEDTQYF. DNA of the CDR3: TGTGCCAGCTCACCACAAGCGGGAGCGGAAGATACGCAGTATTTT.

V and J are TRBV30 and TRBJ1-5; D possibly corresponds to TRBD1 (6 bases). There are 15 residues in the CDR3. Trimming removed 1 base from V and 2 bases from J, with 12 bases in between. Germline values: CDR1 GTSNPN, CDR2 SVGIG (reference sequence). DNA for the CDR3: TGTGCCTGGAGTGCTTTGGGGGCGGGCAATCAGCCCCAGCATTTT. This translates into CAWSALGAGNQPQHF.

This clone was seen a handful of times. V is TRBV5-5 and J is TRBJ1-1, with 7 bases lining up with TRBD1. Germline CDR1 SGHKS, CDR2 YYEKEE (reference sequence). The CDR3 extends over 12 amino acids. V was clipped by 10 bases and J by 2 bases; unmatched bases: 5. The CDR3 protein is CAVGTANTEAFF. DNA of the CDR3: TGTGCCGTCGGGACAGCCAACACTGAAGCTTTCTTT.

The chain recombines TRBV10-3 with TRBJ1-5; D ambiguous. Between the trimmed V and J ends, which lost 6 bases and 4 bases, there was a span of 13 bases. This CDR3 has 14 residues. Per germline, CDR1 ENHRY and CDR2 SYGVKD. The CDR3 DNA follows: TGTGCCATCAGCCGCTCTGACGGGAATCAGCCCCAGCATTTT. Encoded protein: CAISRSDGNQPQHF.

This clone was detected once. The chain uses TRBV18 and TRBJ2-5; possibly TRBD1 for D (6 bases). The CDR3 consists of 16 residues. With 3 bases removed from V and 2 bases from J, the gap between germline ends came to 16 bases. Per germline, CDR1 KGHSH and CDR2 LQKENI. As DNA, the CDR3 is TGTGCCAGCTCACCGACGACAGGTGAAATTCAAGAGACCCAGTACTTC. The encoded protein is CASSPTTGEIQETQYF.

V usage is TRBV27 and J usage is TRBJ2-1; D unclear. The CDR3 contains 16 residues. Germline loops: CDR1 MNHEY, CDR2 SMNVEV (reference sequence). The V and J ends lost 1 base and 0 bases respectively, with 10 bases between them. The CDR3 coding sequence is TGTGCCAGCAGTTTATGGGCGGACCCCTCCTACAATGAGCAGTTCTTC. Translating it yields CASSLWADPSYNEQFF.

The J gene is TRBJ2-3, the V gene TRBV14; perhaps TRBD1 as D (6 bases). This CDR3 has 19 amino acids. Trimming removed 2 bases at V and 3 bases at J, with 24 bases between. Germline lookup yields CDR1 SGHDN and CDR2 FVKESK. This CDR3 reads CASSQFLGGAPPRTDTQYF. In DNA form, the CDR3 reads TGTGCCAGCAGCCAATTCCTAGGGGGAGCGCCGCCTCGGACAGATACGCAGTATTTT. Supplemented by reference TRBV14 and TRBJ2-3, the full variable domain reads EAGVTQFPSHSVIEKGQTVTLRCDPISGHDNLYWYRRVMGKEIKFLLHFVKESKQDESGMPNNRFLAERTGGTYSTLKVQPAELEDSGVYFCASSQFLGGAPPRTDTQYFGPGTRLTVL.

The chain couples TRBV7-9 to TRBJ1-1; a weak D match, TRBD1 (6 bases). Deletions cut 5 bases from V and 5 bases from J, with 18 bases between. Germline CDR1 SEHNR, CDR2 FQNEAQ (reference sequence). The CDR3 sequence is 15 residues long. The CDR3 DNA sequence: TGTGCCAGCAGCCTAGAGGGGCGGAGGGGGACTGAAGCTTTCTTT. Translation: CASSLEGRRGTEAFF.